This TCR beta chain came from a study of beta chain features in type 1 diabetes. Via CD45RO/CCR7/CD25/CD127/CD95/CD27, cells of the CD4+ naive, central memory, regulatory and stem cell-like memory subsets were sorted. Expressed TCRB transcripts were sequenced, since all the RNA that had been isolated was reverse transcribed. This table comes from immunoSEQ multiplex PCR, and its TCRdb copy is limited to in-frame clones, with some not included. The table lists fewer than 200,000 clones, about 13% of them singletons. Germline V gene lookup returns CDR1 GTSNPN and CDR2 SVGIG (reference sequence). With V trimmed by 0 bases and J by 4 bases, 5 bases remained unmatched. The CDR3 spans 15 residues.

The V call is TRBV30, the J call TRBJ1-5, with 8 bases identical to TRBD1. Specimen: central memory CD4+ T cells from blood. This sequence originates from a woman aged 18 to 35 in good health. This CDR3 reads CAWSVWTGSNQPQHF. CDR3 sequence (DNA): TGTGCCTGGAGTGTATGGACAGGGAGTAATCAGCCCCAGCATTTT.